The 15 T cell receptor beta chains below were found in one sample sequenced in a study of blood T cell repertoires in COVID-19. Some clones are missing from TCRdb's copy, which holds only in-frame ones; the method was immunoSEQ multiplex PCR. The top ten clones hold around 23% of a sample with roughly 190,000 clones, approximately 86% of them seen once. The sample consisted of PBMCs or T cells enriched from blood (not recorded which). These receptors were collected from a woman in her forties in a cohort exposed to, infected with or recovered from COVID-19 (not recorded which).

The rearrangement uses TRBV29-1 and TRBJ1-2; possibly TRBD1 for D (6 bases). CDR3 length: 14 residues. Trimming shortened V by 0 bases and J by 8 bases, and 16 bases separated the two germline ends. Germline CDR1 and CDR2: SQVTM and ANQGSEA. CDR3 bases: TGCAGCGTTGAAGATTACAATAGAGGGGGAGGCTACACCTTC. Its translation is CSVEDYNRGGGYTF. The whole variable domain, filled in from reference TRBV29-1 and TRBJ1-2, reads SAVISQKPSRDICQRGTSLTIQCQVDSQVTMMFWYRQQPGQSLTLIATANQGSEATYESGFVIDKFPISRPNLTFSTLTVSNMSPEDSSIYLCSVEDYNRGGGYTFGSGTRLTVV.

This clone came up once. The CDR3 DNA reads as TGTGCCAGCAGCCCCTCTTGGGGGGGGGCGTCCGGGGAGCTGTTTTTT. Protein: CASSPSWGGASGELFF. The chain employs TRBV28 and TRBJ2-2; a weak D match, TRBD2 (7 bases). The CDR3 has 16 amino acids. The germline V gene has CDR1 MDHEN and CDR2 SYDVKM. Trimming removed 6 bases at V and 6 bases at J, with 20 bases between. Complete variable domain (other parts from reference TRBV28 and TRBJ2-2): DVKVTQSSRYLVKRTGEKVFLECVQDMDHENMFWYRQDPGLGLRLIYFSYDVKMKEKGDIPEGYSVSREKKERFSLILESASTNQTSMYLCASSPSWGGASGELFFGEGSRLTVL.

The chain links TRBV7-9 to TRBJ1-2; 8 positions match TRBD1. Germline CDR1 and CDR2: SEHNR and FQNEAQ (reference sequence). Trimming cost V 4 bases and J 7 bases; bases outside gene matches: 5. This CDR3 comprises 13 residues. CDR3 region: CASSSDRVVGYTF. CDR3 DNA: TGTGCCAGCAGCTCGGACAGGGTTGTTGGCTACACCTTC. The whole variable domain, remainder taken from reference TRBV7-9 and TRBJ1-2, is DTGVSQNPRHKITKRGQNVTFRCDPISEHNRLYWYRQTLGQGPEFLTYFQNEAQLEKSRLLSDRFSAERPKGSFSTLEIQRTEQGDSAMYLCASSSDRVVGYTFGSGTRLTVV.

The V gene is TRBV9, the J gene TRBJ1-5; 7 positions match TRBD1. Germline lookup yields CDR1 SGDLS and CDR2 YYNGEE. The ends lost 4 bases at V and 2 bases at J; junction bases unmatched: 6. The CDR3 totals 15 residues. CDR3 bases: TGTGCCAGCAGCCATACAGGGGTTGGCAATCAGCCCCAGCATTTT. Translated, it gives CASSHTGVGNQPQHF.

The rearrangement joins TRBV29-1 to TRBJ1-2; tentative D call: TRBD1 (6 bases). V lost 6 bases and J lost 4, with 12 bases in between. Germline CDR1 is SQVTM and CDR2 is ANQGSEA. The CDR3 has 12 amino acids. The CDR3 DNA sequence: TGCAGCGTGGACAGACTTACCTATGGCTACACCTTC. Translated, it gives CSVDRLTYGYTF. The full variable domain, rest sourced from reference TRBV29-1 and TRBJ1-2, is SAVISQKPSRDICQRGTSLTIQCQVDSQVTMMFWYRQQPGQSLTLIATANQGSEATYESGFVIDKFPISRPNLTFSTLTVSNMSPEDSSIYLCSVDRLTYGYTFGSGTRLTVV.

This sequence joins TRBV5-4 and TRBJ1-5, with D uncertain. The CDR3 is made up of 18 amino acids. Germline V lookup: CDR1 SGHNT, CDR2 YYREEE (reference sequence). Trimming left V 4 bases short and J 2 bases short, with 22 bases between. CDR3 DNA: TGTGCCAGCAGCATATCCCCCCTTCGGGAAGGAGGCAATCAGCCCCAGCATTTT. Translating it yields CASSISPLREGGNQPQHF.

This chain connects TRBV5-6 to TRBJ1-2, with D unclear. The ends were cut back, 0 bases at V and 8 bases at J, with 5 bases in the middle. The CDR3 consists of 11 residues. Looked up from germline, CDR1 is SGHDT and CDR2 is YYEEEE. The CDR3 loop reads CASSLAGGYTF. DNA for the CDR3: TGTGCCAGCAGCTTGGCTGGCGGCTACACCTTC.

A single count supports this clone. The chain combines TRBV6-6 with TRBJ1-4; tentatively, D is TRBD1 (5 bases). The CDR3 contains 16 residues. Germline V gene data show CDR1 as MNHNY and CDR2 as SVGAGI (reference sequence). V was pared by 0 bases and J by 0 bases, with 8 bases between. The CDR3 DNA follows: TGTGCCAGCAGTTACTCCGGGGGGGCAACTAATGAAAAACTGTTTTTT. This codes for CASSYSGGATNEKLFF.

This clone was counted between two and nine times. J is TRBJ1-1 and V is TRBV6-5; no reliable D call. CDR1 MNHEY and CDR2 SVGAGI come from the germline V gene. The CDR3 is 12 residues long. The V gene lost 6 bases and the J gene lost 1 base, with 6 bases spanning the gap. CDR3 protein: CASRSQNTEAFF. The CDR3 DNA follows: TGTGCCAGCAGGTCACAGAACACTGAAGCTTTCTTT.

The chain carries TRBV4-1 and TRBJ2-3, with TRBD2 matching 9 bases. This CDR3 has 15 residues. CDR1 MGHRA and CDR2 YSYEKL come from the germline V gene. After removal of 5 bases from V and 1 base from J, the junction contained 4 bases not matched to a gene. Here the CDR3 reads CASSSAGGRTDTQYF. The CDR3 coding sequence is TGCGCCAGCAGCTCCGCGGGGGGGCGCACAGATACGCAGTATTTT.

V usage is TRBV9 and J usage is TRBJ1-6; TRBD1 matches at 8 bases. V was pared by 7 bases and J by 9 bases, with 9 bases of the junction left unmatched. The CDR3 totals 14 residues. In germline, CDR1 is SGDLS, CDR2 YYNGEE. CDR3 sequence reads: CASGSAGTGSPLHF. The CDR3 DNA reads TGTGCCAGCGGGAGTGCCGGGACAGGTTCACCCCTCCACTTT.

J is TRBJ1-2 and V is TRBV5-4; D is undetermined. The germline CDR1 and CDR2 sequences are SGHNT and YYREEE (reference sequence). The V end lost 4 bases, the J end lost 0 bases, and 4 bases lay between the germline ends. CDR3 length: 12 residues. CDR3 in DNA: TGTGCCAGCAGCGGCACTAACTATGGCTACACCTTC. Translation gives CASSGTNYGYTF.

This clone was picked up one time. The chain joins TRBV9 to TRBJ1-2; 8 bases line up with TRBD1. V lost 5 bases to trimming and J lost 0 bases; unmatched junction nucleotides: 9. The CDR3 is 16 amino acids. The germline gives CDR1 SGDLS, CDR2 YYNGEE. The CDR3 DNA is TGTGCCAGCAGTCCTGGGGACAGGCCTGCTAACTATGGCTACACCTTC. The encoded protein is CASSPGDRPANYGYTF.

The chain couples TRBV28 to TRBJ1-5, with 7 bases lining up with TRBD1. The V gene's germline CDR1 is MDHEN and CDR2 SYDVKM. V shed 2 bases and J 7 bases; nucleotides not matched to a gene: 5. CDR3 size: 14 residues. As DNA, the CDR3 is TGTGCCAGCAGTTTAGGACAGGAGAGCCAGCCCCAGCATTTT. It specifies CASSLGQESQPQHF.

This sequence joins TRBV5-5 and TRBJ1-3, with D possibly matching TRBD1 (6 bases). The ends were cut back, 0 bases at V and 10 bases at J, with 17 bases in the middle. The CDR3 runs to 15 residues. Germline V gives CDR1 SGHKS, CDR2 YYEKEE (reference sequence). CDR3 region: CASSLDARGIITIYF. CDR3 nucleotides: TGTGCCAGCAGCTTGGATGCCAGGGGCATAATAACCATATATTTT.